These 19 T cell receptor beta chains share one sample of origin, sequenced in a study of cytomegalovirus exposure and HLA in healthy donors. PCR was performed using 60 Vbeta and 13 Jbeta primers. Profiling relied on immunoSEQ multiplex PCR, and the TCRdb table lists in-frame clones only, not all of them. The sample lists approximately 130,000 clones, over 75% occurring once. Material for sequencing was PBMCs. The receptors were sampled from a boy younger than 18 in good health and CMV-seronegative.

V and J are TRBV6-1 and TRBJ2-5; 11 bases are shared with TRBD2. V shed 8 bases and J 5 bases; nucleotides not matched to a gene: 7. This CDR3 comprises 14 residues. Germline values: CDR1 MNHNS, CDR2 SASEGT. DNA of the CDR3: TGTGCCAGCCCTAGCGGGAGGCTTGCGGAGACCCAGTACTTC. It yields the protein CASPSGRLAETQYF.

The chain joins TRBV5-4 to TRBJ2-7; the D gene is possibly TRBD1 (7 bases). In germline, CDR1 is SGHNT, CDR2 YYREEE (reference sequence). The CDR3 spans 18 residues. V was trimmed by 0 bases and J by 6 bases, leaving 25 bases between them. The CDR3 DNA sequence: TGTGCCAGCAGCTTGGCGGCAGGGGGACTGGGCTCAGGAGTCGAGCAGTACTTC. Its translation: CASSLAAGGLGSGVEQYF.

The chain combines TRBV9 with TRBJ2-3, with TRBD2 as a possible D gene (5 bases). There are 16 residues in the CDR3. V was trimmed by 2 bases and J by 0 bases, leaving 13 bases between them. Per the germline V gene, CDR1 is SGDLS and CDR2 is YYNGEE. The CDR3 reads CASSVSPGSSTDTQYF. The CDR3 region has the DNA TGTGCCAGCAGCGTCTCGCCGGGAAGTAGCACAGATACGCAGTATTTT.

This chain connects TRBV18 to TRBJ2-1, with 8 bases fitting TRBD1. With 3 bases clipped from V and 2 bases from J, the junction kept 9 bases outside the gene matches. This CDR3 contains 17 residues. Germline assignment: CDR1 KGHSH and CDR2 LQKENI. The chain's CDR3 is CASSPGTGGLTYNEQFF. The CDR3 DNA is TGTGCCAGCTCACCTGGTACAGGGGGACTCACCTACAATGAGCAGTTCTTC.

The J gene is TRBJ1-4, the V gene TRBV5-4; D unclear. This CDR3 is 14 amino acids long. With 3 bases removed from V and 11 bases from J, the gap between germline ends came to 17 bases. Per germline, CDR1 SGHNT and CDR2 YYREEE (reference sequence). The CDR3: CASSSGSAQDKLFF. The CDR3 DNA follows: TGTGCCAGCAGCTCCGGGAGCGCCCAGGACAAACTGTTTTTT.

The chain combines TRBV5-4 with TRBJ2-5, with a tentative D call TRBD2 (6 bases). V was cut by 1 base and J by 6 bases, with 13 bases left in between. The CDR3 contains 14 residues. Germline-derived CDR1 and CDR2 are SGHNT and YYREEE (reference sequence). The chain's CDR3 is CASSLRRLDKTQYF. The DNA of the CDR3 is TGTGCCAGCAGCTTGAGGAGACTAGACAAGACCCAGTACTTC.

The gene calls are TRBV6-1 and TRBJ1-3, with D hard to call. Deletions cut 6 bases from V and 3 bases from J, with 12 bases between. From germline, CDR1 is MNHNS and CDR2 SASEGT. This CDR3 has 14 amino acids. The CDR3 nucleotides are TGTGCCAGCAGCAAAACGGGAGATGGAAACACCATATATTTT. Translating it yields CASSKTGDGNTIYF.

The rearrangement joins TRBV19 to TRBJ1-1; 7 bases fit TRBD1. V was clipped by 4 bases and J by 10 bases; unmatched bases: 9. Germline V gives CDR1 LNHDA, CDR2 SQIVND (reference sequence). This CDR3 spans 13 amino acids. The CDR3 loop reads CASSRDSADGAFF. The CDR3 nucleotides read TGTGCCAGTAGTAGGGACAGCGCGGATGGAGCTTTCTTT.

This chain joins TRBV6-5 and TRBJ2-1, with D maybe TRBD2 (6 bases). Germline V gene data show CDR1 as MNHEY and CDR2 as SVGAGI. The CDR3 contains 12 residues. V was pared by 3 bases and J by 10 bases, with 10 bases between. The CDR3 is CASSYAGREQFF. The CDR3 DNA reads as TGTGCCAGCAGTTATGCAGGGAGGGAGCAGTTCTTC.

The CDR3 DNA is TGTGCCAGCAGCCCCCAACAGGGATCCGGGGAGCTGTTTTTT. This codes for CASSPQQGSGELFF. The chain employs TRBV9 and TRBJ2-2; possible D gene TRBD1, 6 bases. V lost 4 bases, J lost 6 bases, and 13 bases lay in between. Germline assignment: CDR1 SGDLS and CDR2 YYNGEE. The CDR3 is 14 residues long.

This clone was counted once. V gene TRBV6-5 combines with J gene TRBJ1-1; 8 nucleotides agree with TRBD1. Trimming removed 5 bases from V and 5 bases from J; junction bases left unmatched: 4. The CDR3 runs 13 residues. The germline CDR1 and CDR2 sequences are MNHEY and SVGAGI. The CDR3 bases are TGTGCCAGCAGTGCACAGGGGGTAACTGAAGCTTTCTTT. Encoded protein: CASSAQGVTEAFF.

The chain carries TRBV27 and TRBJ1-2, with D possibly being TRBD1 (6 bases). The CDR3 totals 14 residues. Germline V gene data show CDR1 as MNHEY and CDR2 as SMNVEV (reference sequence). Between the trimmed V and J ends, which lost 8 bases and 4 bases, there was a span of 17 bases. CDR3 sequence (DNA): TGTGCCAGCTCCAGGGGAGCAAGCAGCTATGGCTACACCTTC. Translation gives CASSRGASSYGYTF.

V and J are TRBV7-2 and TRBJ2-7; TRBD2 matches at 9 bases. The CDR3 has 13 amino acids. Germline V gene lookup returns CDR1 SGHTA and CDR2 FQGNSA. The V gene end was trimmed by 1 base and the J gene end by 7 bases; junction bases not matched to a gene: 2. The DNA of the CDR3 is TGTGCCAGCAGCTTAGTGACTAGCGGAGAGCAGTACTTC. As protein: CASSLVTSGEQYF.

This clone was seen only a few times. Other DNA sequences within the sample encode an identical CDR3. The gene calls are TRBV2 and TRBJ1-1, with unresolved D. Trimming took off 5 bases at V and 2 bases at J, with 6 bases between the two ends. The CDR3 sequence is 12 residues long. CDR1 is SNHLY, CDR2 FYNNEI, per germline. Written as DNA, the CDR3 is TGTGCCAGCAGTCGGGAAAACACTGAAGCTTTCTTT. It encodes CASSRENTEAFF.

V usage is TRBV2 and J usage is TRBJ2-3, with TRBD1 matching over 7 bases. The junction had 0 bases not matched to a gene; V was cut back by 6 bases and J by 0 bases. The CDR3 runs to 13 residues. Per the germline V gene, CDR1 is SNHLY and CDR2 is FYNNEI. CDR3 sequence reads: CASRGQSTDTQYF. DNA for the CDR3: TGTGCCAGCAGGGGACAGAGCACAGATACGCAGTATTTT.

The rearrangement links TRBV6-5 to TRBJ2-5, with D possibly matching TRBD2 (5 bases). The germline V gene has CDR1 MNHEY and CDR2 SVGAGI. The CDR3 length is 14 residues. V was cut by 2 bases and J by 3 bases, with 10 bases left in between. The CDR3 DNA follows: TGTGCCAGCAGTTACCCAACTAGGGAAGAGACCCAGTACTTC. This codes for CASSYPTREETQYF.

Written as DNA, the CDR3 is TGTGCCAGCAGCTTAACAGGGGGCGGGCTTGGCACTGAAGCTTTCTTT. Its translation: CASSLTGGGLGTEAFF. J is TRBJ1-1 and V is TRBV7-9; 9 positions match TRBD1. CDR1 SEHNR and CDR2 FQNEAQ come from the germline V gene (reference sequence). The trim removed 2 bases at V and 4 bases at J, leaving 8 bases unmatched. CDR3 length equals 16 residues.

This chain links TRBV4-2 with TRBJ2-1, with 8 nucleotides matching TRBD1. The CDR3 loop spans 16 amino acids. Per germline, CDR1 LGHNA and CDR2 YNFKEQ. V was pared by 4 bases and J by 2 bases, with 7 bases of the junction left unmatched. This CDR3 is CASSRTGTGPYNEQFF. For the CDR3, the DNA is TGTGCCAGCAGCCGAACCGGGACAGGCCCCTACAATGAGCAGTTCTTC.

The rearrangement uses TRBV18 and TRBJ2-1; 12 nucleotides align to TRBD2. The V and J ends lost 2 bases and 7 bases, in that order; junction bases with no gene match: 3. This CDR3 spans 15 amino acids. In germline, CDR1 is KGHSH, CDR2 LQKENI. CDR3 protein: CASSPVGLAGNEQFF. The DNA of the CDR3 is TGTGCCAGCTCACCAGTCGGACTAGCGGGGAATGAGCAGTTCTTC.